A selection of T cell receptor beta chains follows, all from one sample in a study of OX40 agonist ivuxolimab in advanced cancers. Measured with immunoSEQ multiplex PCR; TCRdb has only the in-frame clones, and not every one. The sample consists of over 65,000 clones, about four fifths of them appearing once. The material was CD4+ or CD8+ T cells sorted from blood, obtained in a trial of the OX40 agonist ivuxolimab. The receptors shown here come from an adult with an advanced solid tumor such as melanoma, head and neck, liver or kidney cancer. Both conserved end residues are part of each CDR3. Fields, in order: D gene, CDR3 length, J gene, clone size, V gene, CDR3 protein, CDR3 DNA. The D gene is left open where the match is weak. Clone sizes are given selectively: once, few, many, or a class where the clone is expanded.

D gene: TRBD2
CDR3 length: 17
J gene: TRBJ2-7
clone size: NA
V gene: TRBV7-2
CDR3 protein: CASTERVLAGGTLEQYF
CDR3 DNA: TGTGCCAGCACCGAGAGGGTGCTAGCGGGGGGGACACTCGAGCAGTACTTC

D gene: NA
CDR3 length: 13
J gene: TRBJ1-2
clone size: once
V gene: TRBV5-6
CDR3 protein: CASSLVQSAGYTF
CDR3 DNA: TGTGCCAGCAGCTTGGTTCAGTCGGCTGGCTACACCTTC

D gene: NA
CDR3 length: 14
J gene: TRBJ1-1
clone size: NA
V gene: TRBV11-2
CDR3 protein: CASSSDRVSTEAFF
CDR3 DNA: TGTGCCAGCAGCTCGGATAGGGTTTCGACTGAAGCTTTCTTT

D gene: TRBD1
CDR3 length: 13
J gene: TRBJ2-4
clone size: NA
V gene: TRBV2
CDR3 protein: CASSAGQVNIQYF
CDR3 DNA: TGTGCCAGCAGCGCGGGACAGGTGAACATTCAGTACTTC

D gene: NA
CDR3 length: 14
J gene: TRBJ2-7
clone size: NA
V gene: TRBV11-2
CDR3 protein: CASSRIGTFGEQYF
CDR3 DNA: TGTGCCAGCAGCCGCATAGGGACCTTTGGCGAGCAGTACTTC

D gene: NA
CDR3 length: 15
J gene: TRBJ1-2
clone size: NA
V gene: TRBV1
CDR3 protein: CTSQRLVGGNYGYTF
CDR3 DNA: TGCACCAGTCAACGGTTAGTAGGCGGGAACTATGGCTACACCTTC

D gene: TRBD2
CDR3 length: 16
J gene: TRBJ2-3
clone size: NA
V gene: TRBV11-3
CDR3 protein: CASSRGEGTSTDTQYF
CDR3 DNA: TGTGCCAGCAGCCGTGGGGAGGGGACCAGCACAGATACGCAGTATTTT

D gene: NA
CDR3 length: 15
J gene: TRBJ2-2
clone size: NA
V gene: TRBV19
CDR3 protein: CASQSALEDSGELFF
CDR3 DNA: TGTGCCAGCCAGTCAGCCTTAGAGGATTCCGGGGAGCTGTTTTTT

D gene: TRBD2
CDR3 length: 15
J gene: TRBJ2-1
clone size: NA
V gene: TRBV9
CDR3 protein: CASSGPGLDSSEQFF
CDR3 DNA: TGTGCCAGCAGCGGACCGGGACTAGATAGTAGTGAGCAGTTCTTC

D gene: NA
CDR3 length: 15
J gene: TRBJ2-2
clone size: NA
V gene: TRBV5-6
CDR3 protein: CASSTRVGNTGELFF
CDR3 DNA: TGTGCCAGCAGCACCAGGGTGGGGAACACCGGGGAGCTGTTTTTT

D gene: NA
CDR3 length: 16
J gene: TRBJ1-2
clone size: NA
V gene: TRBV10-3
CDR3 protein: CASRDGGRGRGYGYTF
CDR3 DNA: TGTGCCTCCAGGGATGGGGGCAGGGGCAGAGGCTATGGCTACACCTTC

D gene: NA
CDR3 length: 13
J gene: TRBJ2-7
clone size: NA
V gene: TRBV6-5
CDR3 protein: CASRSGHPYEQYF
CDR3 DNA: TGTGCCAGCAGGTCGGGACACCCCTACGAGCAGTACTTC

D gene: NA
CDR3 length: 14
J gene: TRBJ1-4
clone size: NA
V gene: TRBV5-4
CDR3 protein: CASSFGPTNEKLFF
CDR3 DNA: TGTGCCAGCAGCTTTGGCCCAACTAATGAAAAACTGTTTTTT

D gene: NA
CDR3 length: 13
J gene: TRBJ1-5
clone size: NA
V gene: TRBV28
CDR3 protein: CASRQGYDQPQHF
CDR3 DNA: TGTGCCAGCAGGCAGGGGTACGATCAGCCCCAGCATTTT

D gene: NA
CDR3 length: 14
J gene: TRBJ2-3
clone size: NA
V gene: TRBV11-3
CDR3 protein: CASSLSWGSDTQYF
CDR3 DNA: TGTGCCAGCAGCTTATCATGGGGCTCAGATACGCAGTATTTT

D gene: NA
CDR3 length: 12
J gene: TRBJ2-3
clone size: NA
V gene: TRBV30
CDR3 protein: CAWSVGGDTQYF
CDR3 DNA: TGTGCCTGGAGTGTTGGAGGAGATACGCAGTATTTT

D gene: NA
CDR3 length: 14
J gene: TRBJ2-5
clone size: NA
V gene: TRBV7-2
CDR3 protein: CASSSRRGQETQYF
CDR3 DNA: TGTGCCAGCAGCTCACGGAGGGGCCAAGAGACCCAGTACTTC

D gene: NA
CDR3 length: 15
J gene: TRBJ1-5
clone size: NA
V gene: TRBV19
CDR3 protein: CASSGFPAGNQPQHF
CDR3 DNA: TGTGCCAGTAGTGGCTTTCCGGCAGGCAATCAGCCCCAGCATTTT

D gene: TRBD1
CDR3 length: 13
J gene: TRBJ1-2
clone size: NA
V gene: TRBV28
CDR3 protein: CASSSGTVRGYTF
CDR3 DNA: TGTGCCAGCAGTTCCGGGACAGTAAGAGGCTACACCTTC

D gene: TRBD2
CDR3 length: 15
J gene: TRBJ2-2
clone size: NA
V gene: TRBV5-1
CDR3 protein: CASSLLAGDTGELFF
CDR3 DNA: TGCGCCAGCAGCTTACTAGCGGGGGACACCGGGGAGCTGTTTTTT

D gene: TRBD1
CDR3 length: 15
J gene: TRBJ1-4
clone size: NA
V gene: TRBV5-4
CDR3 protein: CASSSVGGLAEKLFF
CDR3 DNA: TGTGCCAGCAGCTCGGTAGGGGGCCTAGCTGAAAAACTGTTTTTT

D gene: NA
CDR3 length: 17
J gene: TRBJ1-1
clone size: NA
V gene: TRBV7-2
CDR3 protein: CASSLEGFGSMNTEAFF
CDR3 DNA: TGTGCCAGCAGCTTAGAGGGGTTCGGGAGCATGAACACTGAAGCTTTCTTT

D gene: NA
CDR3 length: 16
J gene: TRBJ2-4
clone size: NA
V gene: TRBV5-1
CDR3 protein: CASSLSGGGFRNIQYF
CDR3 DNA: TGCGCCAGCAGCTTGTCGGGGGGCGGGTTTCGGAACATTCAGTACTTC

D gene: NA
CDR3 length: 15
J gene: TRBJ1-1
clone size: NA
V gene: TRBV4-1
CDR3 protein: CASSQDAVGGARAFF
CDR3 DNA: TGCGCCAGCAGCCAAGACGCAGTGGGAGGTGCGCGGGCTTTCTTT

D gene: NA
CDR3 length: 14
J gene: TRBJ2-3
clone size: NA
V gene: TRBV19
CDR3 protein: CASSIGAATDTQYF
CDR3 DNA: TGTGCCAGTAGTATAGGGGCGGCGACAGATACGCAGTATTTT

D gene: TRBD1
CDR3 length: 15
J gene: TRBJ1-5
clone size: once
V gene: TRBV28
CDR3 protein: CASSQGQGGGQPQHF
CDR3 DNA: TGTGCCAGCAGCCAGGGACAGGGGGGAGGGCAGCCCCAGCATTTT